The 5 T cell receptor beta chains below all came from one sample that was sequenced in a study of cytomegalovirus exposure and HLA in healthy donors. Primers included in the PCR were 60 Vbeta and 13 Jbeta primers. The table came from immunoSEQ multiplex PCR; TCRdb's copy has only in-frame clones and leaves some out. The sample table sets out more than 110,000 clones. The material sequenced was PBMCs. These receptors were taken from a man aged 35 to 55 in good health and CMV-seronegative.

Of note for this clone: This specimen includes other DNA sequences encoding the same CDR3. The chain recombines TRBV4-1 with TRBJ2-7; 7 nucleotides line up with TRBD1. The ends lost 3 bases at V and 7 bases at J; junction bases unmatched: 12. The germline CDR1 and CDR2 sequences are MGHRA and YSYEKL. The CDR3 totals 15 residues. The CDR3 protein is CASSQLQGILREQYF. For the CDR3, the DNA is TGCGCCAGCAGCCAGCTACAGGGGATCCTACGGGAGCAGTACTTC.

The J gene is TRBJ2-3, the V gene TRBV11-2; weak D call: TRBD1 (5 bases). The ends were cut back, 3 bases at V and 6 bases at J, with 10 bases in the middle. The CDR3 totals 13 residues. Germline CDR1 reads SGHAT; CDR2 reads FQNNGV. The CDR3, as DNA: TGTGCCAGCAGCTTTACCTCAGGGGATACGCAGTATTTT. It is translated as CASSFTSGDTQYF.

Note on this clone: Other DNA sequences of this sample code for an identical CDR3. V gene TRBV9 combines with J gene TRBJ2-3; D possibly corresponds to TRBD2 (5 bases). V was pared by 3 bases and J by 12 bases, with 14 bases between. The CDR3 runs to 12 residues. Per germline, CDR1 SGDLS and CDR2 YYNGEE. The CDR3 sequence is CASSGTSGVQYF. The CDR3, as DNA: TGTGCCAGCAGCGGCACTAGTGGGGTTCAGTATTTT.

CDR3 nucleotide sequence: TGCGCCAGCAGCCACACGGACACTGAAAAACTGTTTTTT. As protein: CASSHTDTEKLFF. The chain carries TRBV4-3 and TRBJ1-4; tentative D call: TRBD1 (5 bases). Trimming stripped 3 bases from V and 7 bases from J, with 9 bases between. Per the germline V gene, CDR1 is LGHNA and CDR2 is YSLEER. This CDR3 comprises 13 residues.

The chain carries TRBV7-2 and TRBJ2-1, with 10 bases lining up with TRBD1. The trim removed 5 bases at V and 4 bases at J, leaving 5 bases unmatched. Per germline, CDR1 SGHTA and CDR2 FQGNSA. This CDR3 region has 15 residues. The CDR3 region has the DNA TGTGCCAGCAGCACAGACAGGGGGCCATACAATGAGCAGTTCTTC. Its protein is CASSTDRGPYNEQFF.